These T cell receptor beta chains were read from a single sample in a study of CD8+CD57+ T cells in acquired aplastic anemia. TCRdb reanalysed the reads using MiXCR and keeps one entry per CDR3 protein. The profile shows more than 40,000 distinct CDR3 sequences, roughly 69% of them singletons. Sequencing was carried out using sorted CD4+, CD8+, or CD8+CD57+ T cells (not recorded which) from PBMCs. The receptors shown here come from a human donor in good health, serving as a control. Both conserved end residues are part of each CDR3. A D gene is named only where the DNA matches it firmly. Clone size is given for some rows only: seen once, a few or many times, or a class if the clone is expanded.

>TRBV2|TRBJ1-1|-|few
CASSEDGVEAFF
TGTGCCAGCAGTGAGGATGGGGTTGAAGCTTTCTTT
>TRBV11-1|TRBJ2-1|-|-
CASSKTESSYNEQFF
TGTGCCAGCAGCAAGACCGAGAGCTCCTACAATGAGCAGTTCTTC
>TRBV10-2|TRBJ2-3|TRBD2|-
CASGSREGTDTQYF
TGCGCCAGCGGGTCGCGGGAGGGAACAGATACGCAGTATTTT
>TRBV9|TRBJ2-7|TRBD1|-
CASSGGTGPTYEQYF
TGTGCCAGCAGCGGGGGGACAGGCCCAACCTACGAGCAGTACTTC
>TRBV29-1|TRBJ2-3|TRBD2|few
CSEGLADTQYF
TGCAGCGAAGGACTAGCAGATACGCAGTATTTT
>TRBV25-1|TRBJ2-7|-|-
CASSFGVLYEQYF
TGTGCCAGCAGTTTTGGGGTTCTTTACGAGCAGTACTTC
>TRBV24-1|TRBJ2-7|TRBD2|-
CATSSGGSSYEQYF
TGTGCCACCAGCTCGGGGGGATCTTCCTACGAGCAGTACTTC
>TRBV29-1|TRBJ2-7|TRBD2|few
CSAVAGGHYEQYF
TGCAGCGCCGTGGCGGGGGGGCACTACGAGCAGTACTTC
>TRBV2|TRBJ2-7|-|few
CASSGGTGSYEQYF
TGTGCCAGCAGTGGCGGGACGGGATCCTACGAGCAGTACTTC
>TRBV7-2|TRBJ1-3|-|-
CASSRLSGNTIYF
TGTGCCAGCAGCCGCCTCTCTGGAAACACCATATATTTT
>TRBV19|TRBJ2-3|TRBD2|-
CASTPGLAGGSSTDTQYF
TGTGCCAGTACCCCAGGACTAGCGGGGGGGAGTAGCACAGATACGCAGTATTTT
>TRBV7-7|TRBJ2-7|-|-
CASSLAGRGSPSYEQYF
TGTGCCAGCAGTTTAGCAGGCAGGGGCTCCCCTTCCTACGAGCAGTACTTC
>TRBV15|TRBJ2-7|-|-
CATSSASGKSGERYF
TGTGCCACCAGCAGTGCCTCAGGGAAGTCTGGCGAGCGGTACTTC
>TRBV5-6|TRBJ1-6|-|-
CASSRQRTRDSPLHF
TGTGCCAGCAGCCGTCAGAGAACTCGGGATTCACCCCTCCACTTT
>TRBV6-1|TRBJ1-5|TRBD1|many
CASSERRQGQPQHF
TGTGCCAGCAGTGAACGTCGACAGGGACAGCCCCAGCATTTT
>TRBV29-1|TRBJ2-7|-|-
CSVMTVGQATYEQYF
TGCAGCGTTATGACTGTCGGGCAGGCAACCTACGAGCAGTACTTC
>TRBV15|TRBJ2-1|-|-
CATSREVGGGPYNEQFF
TGTGCCACCAGCAGAGAGGTTGGTGGGGGGCCCTACAATGAGCAGTTCTTC
>TRBV29-1|TRBJ1-2|-|-
CSVADGYGYTF
TGCAGCGTGGCTGACGGCTATGGCTACACCTTC
>TRBV20-1|TRBJ1-2|-|-
CSASMPSYGYTF
TGCAGTGCTAGCATGCCCTCCTATGGCTACACCTTC
>TRBV20-1|TRBJ1-6|-|-
CSALQAHNSPLHF
TGCAGTGCCTTACAGGCCCATAATTCACCCCTCCACTTT
>TRBV6-1|TRBJ1-6|-|-
CASTIRGGSNSPLHF
TGTGCCAGCACCATAAGGGGGGGTAGCAATTCACCCCTCCACTTT
>TRBV15|TRBJ1-5|-|-
CATSRGGGRQPQHF
TGTGCCACCAGCAGAGGAGGGGGGAGACAGCCCCAGCATTTT
>TRBV19|TRBJ1-5|-|-
CASSSSSRVEGQPQHF
TGTGCCAGTAGTAGTTCATCCAGGGTGGAAGGGCAGCCCCAGCATTTT
>TRBV24-1|TRBJ1-5|-|-
CATSDRGQPQHF
TGTGCCACCAGTGACCGGGGTCAGCCCCAGCATTTT
>TRBV30|TRBJ2-5|TRBD2|many
CAWSSIPGLAGGGETQYF
TGTGCCTGGAGTTCCATTCCCGGACTAGCGGGAGGAGGAGAGACCCAGTACTTC
>TRBV25-1|TRBJ1-2|-|-
CASSATDSLNYGYTF
TGTGCCAGCAGTGCTACCGACAGCCTCAACTATGGCTACACCTTC
>TRBV5-4|TRBJ2-1|-|-
CASIADPSHNEQFF
TGTGCCTCCATAGCCGATCCCTCCCACAATGAGCAGTTCTTC
>TRBV15|TRBJ2-3|-|-
CATSSLSGEDTQYF
TGTGCCACCAGCAGCTTGTCAGGAGAAGATACGCAGTATTTT
>TRBV7-9|TRBJ2-1|-|-
CASSPPSNEQFF
TGTGCCAGCAGCCCCCCGTCCAATGAGCAGTTCTTC
>TRBV12-5|TRBJ1-5|TRBD1|once
CASAPTGDNQPQHF
TGTGCTAGTGCCCCGACAGGGGACAATCAGCCCCAGCATTTT
>TRBV28|TRBJ2-7|-|-
CASRAGSHEQYF
TGTGCCAGCAGGGCTGGTTCTCACGAGCAGTACTTC
>TRBV7-7|TRBJ2-5|TRBD2|many
CASSFGLATTGGRETQYF
TGTGCCAGCAGCTTTGGACTAGCGACAACGGGGGGTCGGGAGACCCAGTACTTC
>TRBV27|TRBJ2-1|-|many
CASSLDSFSYNEQFF
TGTGCCAGCAGTTTAGACAGTTTCTCCTACAATGAGCAGTTCTTC
>TRBV7-7|TRBJ2-3|-|few
CASSRGEASTDTQYF
TGTGCCAGCAGCAGAGGGGAGGCTAGCACAGATACGCAGTATTTT
>TRBV5-1|TRBJ2-1|TRBD2|-
CASSLLTSGDHEQFF
TGCGCCAGCAGCTTGTTGACTAGCGGAGACCATGAGCAGTTCTTC
>TRBV15|TRBJ1-2|-|-
CATSRDGPVNYGYTF
TGTGCCACCAGCAGAGATGGGCCCGTTAACTATGGCTACACCTTC
>TRBV12-3/TRBV12-4|TRBJ2-7|-|-
CASRQGGTSYEQYF
TGTGCCAGCAGACAGGGTGGGACGTCCTACGAGCAGTACTTC
>TRBV7-2|TRBJ2-7|-|few
CASSLAGGLEQYF
TGTGCCAGCAGCTTAGCCGGGGGCCTCGAGCAGTACTTC
>TRBV4-1|TRBJ1-6|-|-
CASSQTWTAVDSPLHF
TGCGCCAGCAGCCAAACCTGGACAGCGGTAGATTCACCCCTCCACTTT
>TRBV5-4|TRBJ1-6|-|-
CASSLEAGTVHF
TGTGCCAGCAGCTTGGAGGCAGGAACCGTCCACTTT
>TRBV19|TRBJ1-5|-|few
CASIEGMGYSNQPQHF
TGTGCCAGTATTGAGGGAATGGGCTATAGCAATCAGCCCCAGCATTTT
>TRBV7-2|TRBJ1-3|-|-
CASSPRMTGLNTIYF
TGTGCCAGCAGCCCCCGGATGACAGGTCTAAACACCATATATTTT
>TRBV7-9|TRBJ1-1|-|-
CASSWGSLNTEAFF
TGTGCCAGCAGCTGGGGGTCCTTGAACACTGAAGCTTTCTTT
>TRBV19|TRBJ1-1|-|few
CASSIGQTGAFF
TGTGCCAGTAGTATCGGACAGACAGGCGCTTTCTTT
>TRBV19|TRBJ2-1|-|-
CASSLTGGDEQFF
TGTGCCAGCAGCTTAACAGGGGGGGATGAGCAGTTCTTC
>TRBV15|TRBJ2-7|-|-
CATSSQTTTGLYEQYF
TGTGCCACCAGCAGCCAAACGACGACAGGCCTTTACGAGCAGTACTTC
>TRBV7-9|TRBJ1-6|-|-
CASSLAELSPLHF
TGTGCCAGCAGCTTAGCCGAGCTATCACCCCTCCACTTT
>TRBV10-3|TRBJ1-2|-|-
CAISESNGGLNYGYTF
TGTGCCATCAGTGAGTCGAATGGCGGATTAAACTATGGCTACACCTTC
>TRBV6-4|TRBJ2-3|-|-
CATSDLSRASTDTQYF
TGTGCCACCAGTGATTTGAGCAGGGCTAGCACAGATACGCAGTATTTT
>TRBV5-4|TRBJ2-1|-|once
CASSLNPTRTGGNEQFF
TGTGCCAGCAGCTTAAATCCCACAAGGACAGGAGGGAATGAGCAGTTCTTC
>TRBV19|TRBJ1-1|TRBD1|-
CASRTGAGAEAFF
TGTGCCAGTAGGACAGGGGCGGGGGCCGAAGCTTTCTTT
>TRBV7-3|TRBJ2-7|-|-
CASSPTESYEQYF
TGTGCCAGCAGCCCAACAGAATCCTACGAGCAGTACTTC
>TRBV7-9|TRBJ1-1|-|many
CASSLSGLNTEAFF
TGTGCCAGCAGCTTGTCAGGATTAAACACTGAAGCTTTCTTT
>TRBV20-1|TRBJ2-7|TRBD1|few
CSAQTGDEQYF
TGCAGTGCCCAGACAGGGGACGAGCAGTACTTC
>TRBV12-3/TRBV12-4|TRBJ2-3|-|-
CASNLTEYADTQYF
TGTGCCAGCAATTTAACGGAATACGCAGATACGCAGTATTTT